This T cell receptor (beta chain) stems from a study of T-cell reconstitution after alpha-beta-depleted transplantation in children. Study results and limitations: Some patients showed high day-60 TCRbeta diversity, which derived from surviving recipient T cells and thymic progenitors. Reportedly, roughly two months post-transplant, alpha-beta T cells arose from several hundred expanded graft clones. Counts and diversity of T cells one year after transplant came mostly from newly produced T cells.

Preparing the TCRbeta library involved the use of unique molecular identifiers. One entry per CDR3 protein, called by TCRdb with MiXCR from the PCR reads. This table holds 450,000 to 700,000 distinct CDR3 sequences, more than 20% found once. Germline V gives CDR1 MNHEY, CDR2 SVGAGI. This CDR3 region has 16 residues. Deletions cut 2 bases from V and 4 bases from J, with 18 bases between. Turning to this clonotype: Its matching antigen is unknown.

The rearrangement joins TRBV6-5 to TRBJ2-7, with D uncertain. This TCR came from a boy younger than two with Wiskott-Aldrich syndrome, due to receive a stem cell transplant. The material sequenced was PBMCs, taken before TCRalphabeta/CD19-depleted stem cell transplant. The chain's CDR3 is CASSYGPGRNGYEQYF. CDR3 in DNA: TGTGCCAGCAGTTACGGACCGGGCCGAAACGGGTACGAGCAGTACTTC.